This T cell receptor beta chain comes out of a study of T-cell memory formation after mild COVID-19. Findings of the study overall: Pre-infection memory showed some responding clones, and this suggested that cross-reactive memory joined.

Regarding this clonotype: Antigen unknown.

From germline, CDR1 is GTSNPN and CDR2 SVGIG (reference sequence). Trimming removed 5 bases from V and 4 bases from J, with 17 bases in between. This CDR3 comprises 14 residues. Using its own MiXCR run on the 5' RACE reads, TCRdb lists one record per CDR3 protein. The table has fewer than 400,000 distinct CDR3 sequences, roughly 15% seen once. Sequences were obtained from PBMCs or a T cell subset sorted from them (not recorded which). This TCR was recovered from a man aged 18 to 29 who had mild COVID-19 (a few samples of this study predate the infection). Cell type and time point are not known. The rearrangement uses TRBV30 and TRBJ1-1; D may be TRBD1 (5 bases). The CDR3: CAWSALGTFTEAFF. In DNA form, the CDR3 reads TGTGCCTGGTCGGCCTTAGGGACCTTCACTGAAGCTTTCTTT.